This TCR beta chain comes out of a study of T cell responses to AZD1222 COVID-19 vaccine. Study as a whole: Pooling covered second doses at about 4 or about 12 weeks. General observations from the study: Donor demographics were predominantly white British with a female majority; clonal diversity may be underestimated. CD4 TCRs covered the whole spike, strongest at regions 160-218 and 743-854.

Of note for this clone: What it binds is not known.

Trimming removed 5 bases from V and 1 base from J, with 8 bases in between. The CDR3 extends over 13 amino acids. Libraries were prepared by immunoSEQ multiplex PCR; TCRdb keeps only in-frame clonotypes and omits some of them. The sample lists 72,000 or so clones, 85% occurring once. This TCR was recovered from an adult in good health. The specimen was peripheral blood, collected on day 0 of AZD1222 vaccination. V usage is TRBV12-3 or TRBV12-4 and J usage is TRBJ1-1, with D unclear. In DNA form, the CDR3 reads TGTGCCAGCAGTAGTATGTCGAACACTGAAGCTTTCTTT. It codes for CASSSMSNTEAFF.